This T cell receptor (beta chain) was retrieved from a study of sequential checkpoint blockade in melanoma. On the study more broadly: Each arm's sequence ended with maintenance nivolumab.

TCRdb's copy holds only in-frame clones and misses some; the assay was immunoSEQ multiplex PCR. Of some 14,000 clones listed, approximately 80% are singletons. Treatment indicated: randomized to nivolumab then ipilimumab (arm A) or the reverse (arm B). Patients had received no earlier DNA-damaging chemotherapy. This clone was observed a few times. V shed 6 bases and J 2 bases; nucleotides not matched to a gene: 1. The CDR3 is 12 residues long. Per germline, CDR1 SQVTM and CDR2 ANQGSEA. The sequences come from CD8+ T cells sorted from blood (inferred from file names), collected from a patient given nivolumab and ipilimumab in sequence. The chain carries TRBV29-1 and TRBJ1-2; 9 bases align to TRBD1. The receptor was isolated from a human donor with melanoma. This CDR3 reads CSVDRGNYGYTF. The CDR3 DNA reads TGCAGCGTCGACAGGGGGAACTATGGCTACACCTTC.